This TCR beta chain appears in the sequencing data of a study of shared clonotypes between healthy human individuals. Study-wide results and limits: The naive CD4 repertoires of a handful of donors were compared, and around 5% of clonotypes were shared.

Concerning this clone itself: Antigen: not known.

CDR3 size: 18 residues. CDR1 and CDR2 (germline): LGHNA, YNFKEQ. V lost 0 bases and J lost 3; bases outside the gene matches: 9. Sequenced by immunoSEQ multiplex PCR; TCRdb stores in-frame clones only, minus some. The table includes under 650,000 clones, about 96% detected once. The origin of this receptor is a woman aged 25 to 39 in good health. V is TRBV4-2 and J is TRBJ2-5; 11 bases line up with TRBD2. What was sequenced was naive CD4+ T cells sorted from blood. Subset noted: CD45RA+ positively selected. The CDR3 DNA sequence: TGTGCCAGCAGCCAAGATGTGGTACTAGCGGGAGTTGAAGAGACCCAGTACTTC. Translation: CASSQDVVLAGVEETQYF.